This T cell receptor beta chain is drawn from a study of PD-L1 blockade in urothelial cancer. The germline CDR1 and CDR2 sequences are MNHEY and SMNVEV (reference sequence). The CDR3 has 12 amino acids. Between the trimmed V and J ends, which lost 5 bases and 8 bases, there was a span of 11 bases. The time point: peripheral blood 6 weeks after treatment start. Profiling relied on immunoSEQ multiplex PCR, and the TCRdb table lists in-frame clones only, not all of them. The table records 100,000 to 150,000 clones, about 82% of them present only once. The TCR originated in a man aged 45-65 years with urothelial cancer. V gene TRBV27 combines with J gene TRBJ2-3; D remains ambiguous. The source material was PBMCs, sampled around atezolizumab (anti-PD-L1) treatment. In nucleotides, the CDR3 is TGTGCCAGCAGTCCCGGAGTAGGTACGCAGTATTTT. This encodes CASSPGVGTQYF.